The rows below give T cell receptor beta chains drawn from one sample of a study of graft-versus-host responses after intestinal transplantation. These receptors have no known antigen. TCRdb keeps only in-frame clones here, not all; method: immunoSEQ multiplex PCR. The profile shows some 120,000 clones, just over 90% of them singletons. The sample consisted of unstimulated CD4+ T cells sorted from spleen or lymph node cells, taken before transplant. The receptors were sampled from a human donor who was the organ donor for an intestinal transplant. The CDR3 runs from the conserved cysteine through the conserved F or W. The D gene is left open where the match is weak. Expanded clones are given a class, and other clones once, few, many or no size at all.

D: .; size: few; J: TRBJ2-7; V: TRBV6-6; CDR3: CASSRIDSHLNEQYF; DNA: TGTGCCAGCAGCCGGATAGACAGCCACCTGAACGAGCAGTACTTC
D: TRBD1; size: once; J: TRBJ2-3; V: TRBV6-1; CDR3: CASSEALQGLGTDTQYF; DNA: TGTGCCAGCAGTGAAGCGCTACAGGGGCTAGGGACAGATACGCAGTATTTT
D: TRBD2; size: .; J: TRBJ2-1; V: TRBV9; CDR3: CASSVGLAGGGEQFF; DNA: TGTGCCAGCAGCGTAGGGCTAGCGGGAGGTGGTGAGCAGTTCTTC
D: TRBD1; size: .; J: TRBJ1-1; V: TRBV10-3; CDR3: CAISQDRMNTEAFF; DNA: TGTGCCATCAGCCAGGACAGGATGAACACTGAAGCTTTCTTT
D: .; size: .; J: TRBJ1-3; V: TRBV6-5; CDR3: CASLGSSGNTIYF; DNA: TGTGCCAGCCTCGGGTCCTCTGGAAACACCATATATTTT
D: TRBD2; size: .; J: TRBJ2-5; V: TRBV2; CDR3: CAGGDGGQETQYF; DNA: TGTGCCGGGGGGGACGGGGGGCAAGAGACCCAGTACTTC
D: TRBD2; size: .; J: TRBJ2-7; V: TRBV2; CDR3: CASTPGLAFHEQYF; DNA: TGTGCCAGCACCCCAGGACTAGCGTTCCACGAGCAGTACTTC
D: TRBD1; size: .; J: TRBJ1-5; V: TRBV2; CDR3: CASRTGPGPQHF; DNA: TGTGCCAGCAGGACAGGGCCCGGACCCCAGCATTTT
D: .; size: .; J: TRBJ2-2; V: TRBV5-1; CDR3: CASSLEPRLNTGELFF; DNA: TGCGCCAGCAGCTTGGAGCCTCGCCTGAACACCGGGGAGCTGTTTTTT
D: .; size: .; J: TRBJ2-1; V: TRBV5-1; CDR3: CASSFGSGTLSYNEQFF; DNA: TGCGCCAGCAGCTTTGGTTCCGGGACTCTCTCCTACAATGAGCAGTTCTTC
D: .; size: once; J: TRBJ2-3; V: TRBV5-4; CDR3: CASSHQRLDTQYF; DNA: TGTGCCAGCAGTCATCAACGGTTAGATACGCAGTATTTT
D: .; size: .; J: TRBJ2-6; V: TRBV6-1; CDR3: CASLGGAGANVLTF; DNA: TGTGCCAGTCTCGGGGGAGCAGGGGCCAACGTCCTGACTTTC
D: .; size: .; J: TRBJ2-3; V: TRBV5-4; CDR3: CASSSMTKSTDTQYF; DNA: TGTGCCAGCAGCTCGATGACAAAGAGCACAGATACGCAGTATTTT
D: .; size: .; J: TRBJ2-7; V: TRBV28; CDR3: CASRRGNRDTSYEQYF; DNA: TGTGCCAGCAGGCGAGGGAACAGGGATACATCCTACGAGCAGTACTTC
D: .; size: .; J: TRBJ2-3; V: TRBV18; CDR3: CASSRGPSTDTQYF; DNA: TGTGCCAGCTCAAGGGGTCCGAGCACAGATACGCAGTATTTT
D: .; size: .; J: TRBJ2-3; V: TRBV5-6; CDR3: CASSLWRVTDTQYF; DNA: TGTGCCAGCAGCTTGTGGAGGGTAACAGATACGCAGTATTTT
D: TRBD2; size: .; J: TRBJ2-1; V: TRBV7-2; CDR3: CASSLGGLADNEQFF; DNA: TGTGCCAGCAGCTTAGGCGGTCTAGCGGACAATGAGCAGTTCTTC
D: .; size: .; J: TRBJ2-4; V: TRBV7-2; CDR3: CASSPPGEIWSKNIQYF; DNA: TGTGCCAGCAGCCCTCCTGGGGAGATCTGGTCCAAAAACATTCAGTACTTC
D: .; size: .; J: TRBJ1-2; V: TRBV7-2; CDR3: CASSLEYTTNYGYTF; DNA: TGTGCCAGCAGCTTAGAGTACACTACTAACTATGGCTACACCTTC